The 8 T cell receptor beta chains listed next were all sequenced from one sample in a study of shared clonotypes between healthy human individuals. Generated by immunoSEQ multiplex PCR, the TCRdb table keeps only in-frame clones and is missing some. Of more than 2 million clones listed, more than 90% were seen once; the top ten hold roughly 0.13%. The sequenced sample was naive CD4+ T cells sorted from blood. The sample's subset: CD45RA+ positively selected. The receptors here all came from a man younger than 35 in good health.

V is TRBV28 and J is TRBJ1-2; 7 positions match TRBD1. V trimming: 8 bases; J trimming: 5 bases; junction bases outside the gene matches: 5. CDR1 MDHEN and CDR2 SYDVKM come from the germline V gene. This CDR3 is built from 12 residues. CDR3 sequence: CASHRGGYGYTF. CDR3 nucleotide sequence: TGTGCCAGCCACAGGGGTGGGTATGGCTACACCTTC.

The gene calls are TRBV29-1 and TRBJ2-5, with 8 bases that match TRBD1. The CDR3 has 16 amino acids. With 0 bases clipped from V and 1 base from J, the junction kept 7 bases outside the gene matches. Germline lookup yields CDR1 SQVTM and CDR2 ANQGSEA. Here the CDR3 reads CSVEDWFTGGQETQYF. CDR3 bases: TGCAGCGTTGAAGATTGGTTTACAGGGGGCCAAGAGACCCAGTACTTC.

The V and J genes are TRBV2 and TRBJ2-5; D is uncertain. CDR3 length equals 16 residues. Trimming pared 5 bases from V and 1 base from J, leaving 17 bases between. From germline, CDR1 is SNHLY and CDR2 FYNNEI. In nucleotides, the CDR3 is TGTGCCAGCAGTCCGATATTGAGGACCAGCCAAGAGACCCAGTACTTC. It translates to CASSPILRTSQETQYF. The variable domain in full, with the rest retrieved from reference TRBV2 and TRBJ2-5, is EPEVTQTPSHQVTQMGQEVILRCVPISNHLYFYWYRQILGQKVEFLVSFYNNEISEKSEIFDDQFSVERPDGSNFTLKIRSTKLEDSAMYFCASSPILRTSQETQYFGPGTRLLVL.

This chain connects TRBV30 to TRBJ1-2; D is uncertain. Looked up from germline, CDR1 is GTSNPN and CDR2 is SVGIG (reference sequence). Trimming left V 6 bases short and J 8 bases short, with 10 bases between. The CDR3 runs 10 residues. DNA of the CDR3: TGTGCCTGTAAAGAGGGCGGCTACACCTTC. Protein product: CACKEGGYTF.

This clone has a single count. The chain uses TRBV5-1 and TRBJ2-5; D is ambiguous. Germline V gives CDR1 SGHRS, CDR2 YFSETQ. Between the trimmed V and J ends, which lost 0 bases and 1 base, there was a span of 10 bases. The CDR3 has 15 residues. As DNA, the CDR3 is TGCGCCAGCAGCTTGGCCGTCGGCGTCCAAGAGACCCAGTACTTC. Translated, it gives CASSLAVGVQETQYF.

This CDR3 is CASSLARAENYGYTF. DNA for the CDR3: TGCGCCAGCAGCTTGGCCAGGGCCGAGAACTATGGCTACACCTTC. The chain has TRBV5-1 and TRBJ1-2; maybe TRBD1 (5 bases). Between the trimmed V and J ends, which lost 0 bases and 2 bases, there was a span of 11 bases. Germline V gives CDR1 SGHRS, CDR2 YFSETQ. The length of the CDR3 is 15 residues.

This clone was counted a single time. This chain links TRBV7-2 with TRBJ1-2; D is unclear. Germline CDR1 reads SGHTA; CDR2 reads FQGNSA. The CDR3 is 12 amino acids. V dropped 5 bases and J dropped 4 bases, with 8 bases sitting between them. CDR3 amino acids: CASSPVAYGYTF. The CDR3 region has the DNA TGTGCCAGCAGCCCGGTGGCCTATGGCTACACCTTC. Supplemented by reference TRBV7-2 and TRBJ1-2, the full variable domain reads GAGVSQSPSNKVTEKGKDVELRCDPISGHTALYWYRQSLGQGLEFLIYFQGNSAPDKSGLPSDRFSAERTGGSVSTLTIQRTQQEDSAVYLCASSPVAYGYTFGSGTRLTVV.

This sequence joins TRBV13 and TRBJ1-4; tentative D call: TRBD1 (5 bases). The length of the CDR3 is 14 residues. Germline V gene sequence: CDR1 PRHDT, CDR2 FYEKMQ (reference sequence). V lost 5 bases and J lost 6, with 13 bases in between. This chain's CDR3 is CASSHLRGDEKLFF. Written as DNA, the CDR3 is TGTGCCAGCAGCCACCTCCGGGGGGATGAAAAACTGTTTTTT.